The present entry profiles one TCR beta chain with its context. This clone was recorded a few times. Its antigen remains unidentified. Base qualities are not recorded, but no much larger clone differs from it by a single base. The source of the sample is a study of cytomegalovirus exposure and HLA in healthy donors listed by TCRdb under 2017. For context, the study as a whole: In an earlier analysis of several hundred of the donors, approximately 300 Gb of sequence data and approximately 120 million unique TCR beta sequences from roughly 190 million T cells were reported. An early release covering 550 to 700 HLA-typed donors comprised about 300 gigabases of sequencing data and 65 million to 100 million unique TCR sequences. The genetic ancestry cluster associated with self-reported Caucasian donors included roughly 84% of the 398 genotyped donors. The aim of the study was to test whether cataloging public T cell receptors could identify signatures of past pathogen exposure. The T cell repertoires of some 700 subjects were profiled by immunosequencing and related to cytomegalovirus serostatus. Along with the roughly 670-subject first cohort, a separate validation cohort of about 110 different subjects was used. To predict cytomegalovirus infection status, the study combined high-throughput TCR immunosequencing, statistical association of individual TCRs with disease status, and machine learning. A later analysis re-analyzed previously published TCR beta repertoires from 666 donors and added high-resolution HLA genotyping to study TCR occurrence patterns. Rather than drawing on any new phenotypic data, the later analysis identified candidate immune exposures from TCR beta sequences and the way those sequences occurred across donors. An earlier analysis of several hundred of the donors used high-throughput TCR beta sequencing to judge whether each TCR beta V gene segment behaved as functional or pseudogenic. Donor age, sex, ethnicity and CMV serostatus were collected together with the repertoire data. A later genetic analysis took genome-wide SNP genotypes for 398 of the 666 donors and used that subset as a discovery cohort. All discovery cohort repertoires had been generated on a single sequencing platform. HLA typing covered class I and class II loci at four-digit resolution. The number of donors typed differed by locus, with about 629-630 for A, B, C, DRB1 and DQB1, over 500 for DQA1, about 610 for DPA1, and around 460 for DPB1. Four or five DR-DQ haplotypes were treated as single units for association and clustering because of strong linkage in the cohort. Among approximately 370 genotyped donors of the cohort, an average of approximately 200,000 unique TCR beta nucleotide sequences was sequenced per donor, of which approximately 19% were non-productive.

The full study reports these points: The study gave a list of 150 to 200 TCR beta chains associated with cytomegalovirus. A cluster of highly shared sequence variants was judged likely to represent a technical artifact of the sequencing pipeline. Sequencing depth was assumed to be roughly uniform across donors in the presence/absence analyses, though that assumption may not hold. At a false discovery rate of 0.05, a later analysis linked roughly 17,000 TCR beta sequences to specific HLA alleles. Only TCR beta chains were sequenced in this cohort, and the absence of alpha or paired-chain data limited detectable features. While some public TCRs were present in many individuals, most TCR sequences turned up only very rarely across donors. In a later genetic analysis, fewer N-insertions in productive TCRs were reported among donors in an Asian-associated ancestry cluster than the approximately 670-donor mean. Because HLA typing was missing for some donors at each locus, association tests included only the typed subset. Compared with equally common non-associated chains, HLA-associated TCR beta chains in a later analysis were more clonally expanded and had lower generation probabilities. An association between a missense DCLRE1C variant and V-gene and J-gene trimming of TCR beta chains was found in a later genetic analysis and replicated in an independent cohort. The 87-base-pair reads could not distinguish some IMGT-functional V segments, including TRBV6-2 and TRBV6-3, so those segments were excluded. In vitro tests confirmed that a few of the cytomegalovirus-associated TCR beta chains recognize cytomegalovirus antigens. In an earlier analysis of more than 450 of the donors, most TCR beta V segments were observed in productive rearrangements about 87% or about 30% of the time, broadly matching IMGT annotations. In a later analysis, most CMV-associated TCR beta chains were found to appear HLA-restricted, with HLA associations seemingly driven largely by CMV exposure. About 17 rarely observed V segments, including chromosome 9 orphons, were excluded from the earlier analysis of several hundred of the donors because counts were too low. Correlated functional status among segregating V segments might reflect linkage disequilibrium, but an unknown experimental factor could not be ruled out. The authors suggested that the approach could potentially be extended to other disease states and immunological phenotypes. According to a later analysis, TCR association rates differed among HLA loci, with DRB1 alleles showing the most associated TCRs and HLA-C alleles showing the fewest. Cytomegalovirus status was reported to be diagnosed by the classifier with high specificity and sensitivity in both the original and validation cohorts. Immune exposure information for the cohort was limited to CMV serostatus. Assigning TCR associations to individual alleles was difficult when HLA alleles, especially DR and DQ, strongly co-occurred. A further reported finding was that TCR beta sequences accurately predicted the HLA-A and HLA-B alleles for most subjects in the first cohort. According to a later analysis, parvovirus B19, influenza, CMV and Epstein-Barr virus appeared linked to several top co-occurrence clusters.

Spanning cysteine to phenylalanine, the CDR3 consists of 15 amino acids. Only CDR3 DNA remains: 45 bases, in frame from the first base. V drops 3 bases and J drops 2 bases, leaving 13 bases in between. CDR1 is given as MNHEY and CDR2 as SMNVEV, both from the germline V gene (reference sequence). The cohort was made up of 666 healthy bone marrow donors. At the time of sampling, all cohort members were nominally healthy, though unrecorded immune exposures were likely present. The donor was CMV seronegative and belonged to the group of around 350 seronegative cohort members. Each donor provided a peripheral blood sample, and peripheral blood mononuclear cells were used for TCR beta sequencing. The Qiagen DNeasy Blood Extraction Kit was used to extract genomic DNA from the blood cell samples. Library creation used the immunoSEQ multiplex PCR assay. The multiplex PCR relied on a mix of 60 forward primers for TCR Vbeta segments and 13 reverse primers for TCR Jbeta segments. The CDR3 region of rearranged TCR beta genes was amplified from genomic DNA by a multiplex PCR assay. The Illumina HiSeq System was used to sequence the amplified TCR beta libraries as 87-base-pair reads. The original methods were these. Across the 670 or so repertoires, a later analysis counted roughly 84 million unique TCR beta chains, 9.5 million to 13 million of which were shared by at least two donors. Raw reads were error-corrected and collapsed into unique sequences by a nearest-neighbor algorithm in which closely related sequences were merged to remove PCR and sequencing errors. To assign V, D and J gene segments, CDR3 sequences were aligned to IMGT reference sequences. For a sequence to be retained, a match of at least six nucleotides to both a V gene segment and a J gene segment was required. A rearrangement was called productive if the CDR3 had no stop codons and remained in frame with V and J, and every other rearrangement was called non-productive. Following IMGT convention, CDR3 was defined as the stretch from the second conserved V-encoded cysteine up to the conserved J-encoded phenylalanine. In an earlier analysis of roughly 580 of the donors, sequences lacking an unambiguous match to a single V gene segment were excluded. In an earlier analysis of almost 600 of the donors, a V segment was called functional when productive rearrangements were above 56.7%, and segregating when the standard deviation between donors exceeded 5%. To diagnose cytomegalovirus status from the catalog of TCR beta chain sequences, a statistical classification framework was built. A later analysis assigned V and J genes by comparing TCR nucleotide sequences with IMGT/GENE-DB human TR gene sequences. The TCRdist pipeline was used in a later analysis to assign CDR3 sequences and most-parsimonious VDJ recombination scenarios. In a later analysis, each TCR beta chain was defined by its CDR3 amino acid sequence together with its V-gene family, and reads without a unique V-gene family were excluded. To address suspected cross-contamination and a sequencing artifact, a later analysis removed over 500 highly shared, low-generation-probability nucleotide sequences. For each public chain, a later analysis derived a clonal expansion index from normalized ranks of inferred template counts within each repertoire. In a later analysis, generation probabilities were computed using a VDJ recombination model fitted to out-of-frame rearrangements, and the results were checked against IGoR. A later analysis scored TCR-TCR, TCR-HLA and TCR-CMV co-occurrence with hypergeometric tests, applying a repertoire-size bias correction to TCR pairs. False discovery rates were estimated in a later analysis by permuting HLA or CMV assignments 20 times. In a later analysis, co-occurring TCRs were grouped with DBSCAN, and TCRdist sequence similarity was added when clustering was performed within HLA-allele-positive subsets. Repertoires with fewer than 30,000 or more than 120,000 public chains were left out of co-occurrence clustering, as were about 5 repertoires with anomalous nucleotide sharing. The clones in this table, taken by TCRdb from immuneACCESS, are in-frame only. Not every clone is retained; where verified, under half of the shortfall comes from an unresolved V gene, and the cause of the rest is unknown. Clone size and the V and J calls come from that table; the DNA yielded D and trimming. In this sample the table shows roughly 170,000 clones, about three quarters of which occur a single time. In total, the top ten clones hold 0.65% to 0.85% of the sample.

The chain is assembled from TRBV27 and TRBJ2-5, and perhaps TRBD2 as D gene, on 5 matching bases. The sample consisted of PBMCs. This sequence was found in a female donor in good health and CMV-seronegative. The DNA is as follows: TGTGCCAGCAGTTTTCTTCTGGCGGGTCAAGAGACCCAGTACTTC. This is translated as CASSFLLAGQETQYF.